The rows below give T cell receptor beta chains drawn from one sample of a study of vaccination and CD4 T cells after COVID-19. TCRdb analysed the PCR reads with MiXCR anew, one entry per CDR3 protein. The data hold approximately 14,000 distinct CDR3 sequences, with 30% observed a single time. No antigen has been assigned to these receptors. The material sequenced was cultured CD4+ T cells from blood. Receptors were obtained from a human donor with COVID-19. Each CDR3 is given with its conserved first and last residue. The D gene is left open where the match is weak. Where a row states a size, it is once, few, many or the class of an expanded clone; other rows omit it.

V,D,J,size,DNA,CDR3
TRBV5-1,.,TRBJ2-3,.,TGCGCCAGCTCGAACAAGGGGCCAACAGATACGCAGTATTTT,CASSNKGPTDTQYF
TRBV11-3,.,TRBJ1-1,.,TGTGCCAGCAGCTCCCGTAGGCTCGGGGCGTCTGAAGCTTTCTTT,CASSSRRLGASEAFF
TRBV4-2,.,TRBJ2-7,.,TGTGCCAGCAGCGCCCTAGGACTGCGCTACGAGCAGTACTTC,CASSALGLRYEQYF
TRBV7-8,.,TRBJ1-6,few,TGTGCCAGCAGCATCAGCGGGGGGGCCAGGGGCAATTCACCCCTCCACTTT,CASSISGGARGNSPLHF
TRBV14,TRBD1,TRBJ1-6,once,TGTGCCAGCAGCCCTGATCGGGACAGGATTTCACCCCTCCACTTT,CASSPDRDRISPLHF
TRBV14,.,TRBJ1-1,medium-sized,TGTGCCAGCAGCCTACCTTCCAATGAAGCTTTCTTT,CASSLPSNEAFF
TRBV4-3,.,TRBJ1-5,.,TGCGCCAGCAGCCAAGGACAGGACACTCAGCCCCAGCATTTT,CASSQGQDTQPQHF
TRBV11-2,.,TRBJ1-1,.,TGTGCCAGCAGCAGCGCTGGGCGCCCTGAAGCTTTCTTT,CASSSAGRPEAFF
TRBV5-1,TRBD1,TRBJ2-5,.,TGCGCCAGCAAGCAGCTTACAGGGGGCTTTTCTATTGAGACCCAGTACTTC,CASKQLTGGFSIETQYF
TRBV25-1,.,TRBJ2-3,.,TGTGCCAGCAATCGAGGGGTCGGCACAGATACGCAGTATTTT,CASNRGVGTDTQYF
TRBV7-9,.,TRBJ1-4,.,TGTGCCAGCAGCATTGGACGGAATCTTGCAACTAATGAAAAACTGTTTTTT,CASSIGRNLATNEKLFF
TRBV25-1,.,TRBJ1-3,few,TGTGCCAGCAGTTTTGGGGCTGGAAACACCATATATTTT,CASSFGAGNTIYF
TRBV5-4,TRBD1,TRBJ2-2,.,TGTGCCAGCAGCTCCGAGCGGACAGGATCGAACACCGGGGAGCTGTTTTTT,CASSSERTGSNTGELFF
TRBV6-1,.,TRBJ1-3,.,TGTGCCAGCAGTGAACCAAGCTCTGGAAACACCATATATTTT,CASSEPSSGNTIYF
TRBV11-3,.,TRBJ1-3,few,TGTGCCAGCAGCTCGAGCCTAAACTCTGGAAACACCATATATTTT,CASSSSLNSGNTIYF
TRBV30,.,TRBJ1-1,.,TGTGCCTGGAGTTACGGGTGGCACACTGAAGCTTTCTTT,CAWSYGWHTEAFF
TRBV19,TRBD1,TRBJ1-2,.,TGTGCCAGTAGTATATTACAGGGGAACTATGGCTACACCTTC,CASSILQGNYGYTF
TRBV2,.,TRBJ1-2,.,TGTGCCAGCAGTGTATTAGCCGGGGGCTACACCTTC,CASSVLAGGYTF
TRBV7-2,TRBD2,TRBJ2-5,once,TGTGCCAGCAGTCGTAGCGGGGTTCAAGAGACCCAGTACTTC,CASSRSGVQETQYF
TRBV7-8,TRBD1,TRBJ1-2,.,TGTGCCAGCAGCTTAGTACCCTCGGACAGGGCGATTAACTATGGCTACACCTTC,CASSLVPSDRAINYGYTF
TRBV2,.,TRBJ1-2,.,TGTGCCAGCACTTCGTCAGGGCAGATTTTCTATGGCTACACCTTC,CASTSSGQIFYGYTF
TRBV15,TRBD1,TRBJ1-2,few,TGTGCCACCAGCAGGAACAGGGGGTCCTACTATGGCTACACCTTC,CATSRNRGSYYGYTF
TRBV7-9,TRBD1,TRBJ1-2,.,TGTGCCAGCAGCTCGGGACAGGGGGCGCATTTAGGGGACTATGGCTACACCTTC,CASSSGQGAHLGDYGYTF
TRBV5-4,.,TRBJ2-7,.,TGTGCCAGCAGCCCCCTACAGACAACGACGGAGCAGTACTTC,CASSPLQTTTEQYF
TRBV21-1,.,TRBJ1-1,few,TGTGCCAGCCGGTGGACAGGGATCAGGGTCGCATTGAACACTGAAGCTTTCTTT,CASRWTGIRVALNTEAFF
TRBV12-3/TRBV12-4,TRBD2,TRBJ2-3,once,TGTGCCAGCACCGATCTAGCGGACCATACGCAGTATTTT,CASTDLADHTQYF
TRBV5-4,.,TRBJ2-5,.,TGTGCCAGCAGCAAGCAAGAGACCCAGTACTTC,CASSKQETQYF
TRBV27,.,TRBJ2-4,few,TGTGCCAGCAGTTGGGGTGACAGCCACATTCAGTACTTC,CASSWGDSHIQYF
TRBV20-1,.,TRBJ2-7,once,TGCAGTGCTAGAGATGCTAAGGGCACAGGCGAGCAGTACTTC,CSARDAKGTGEQYF
TRBV7-2,.,TRBJ2-5,few,TGTGCCAGCAGCTTTCAGGGTCGAGAGACCCAGTACTTC,CASSFQGRETQYF
TRBV19,.,TRBJ2-2,.,TGTGCCAGTAGGCTTGCAGGGGTCACCGGGGAGCTGTTTTTT,CASRLAGVTGELFF
TRBV6-1,.,TRBJ1-2,few,TGTGCCAGCAGTGAAATAGGACATTATGGCTACACCTTC,CASSEIGHYGYTF
TRBV7-3,.,TRBJ2-1,.,TGTGCCAGCAGCCAGGGACTCGCGAAAAACAATGAGCAGTTCTTC,CASSQGLAKNNEQFF
TRBV4-2,TRBD2,TRBJ2-5,few,TGTGCCAGCAGCCAATCAGGGACTAGCGGGGTAGAGACCCAGTACTTC,CASSQSGTSGVETQYF
TRBV19,TRBD1,TRBJ2-5,.,TGTGCCAGTAGTACACGGACAGGCCCCCAAGAGACCCAGTGCTTC,CASSTRTGPQETQCF
TRBV7-2,.,TRBJ2-1,few,TGTGCCAGCACCGTTGACTCGGTCAGCTACAATGAGCAGTTCTTC,CASTVDSVSYNEQFF
TRBV7-2,TRBD1,TRBJ2-5,few,TGTGCCAGCAGCTTCAGGACAGGGGTGGAGACCCAGTACTTC,CASSFRTGVETQYF